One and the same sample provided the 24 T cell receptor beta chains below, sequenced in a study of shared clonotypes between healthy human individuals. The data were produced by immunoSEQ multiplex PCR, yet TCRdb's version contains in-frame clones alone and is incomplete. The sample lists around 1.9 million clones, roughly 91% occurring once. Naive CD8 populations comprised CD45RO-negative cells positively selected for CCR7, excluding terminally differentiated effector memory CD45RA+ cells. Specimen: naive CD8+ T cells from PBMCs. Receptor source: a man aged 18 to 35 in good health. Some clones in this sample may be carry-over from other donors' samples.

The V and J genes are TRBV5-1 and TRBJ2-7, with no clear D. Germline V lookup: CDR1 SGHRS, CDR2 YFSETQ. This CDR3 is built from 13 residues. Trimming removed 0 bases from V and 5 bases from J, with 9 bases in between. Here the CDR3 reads CASSLVALDEQYF. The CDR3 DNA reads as TGCGCCAGCAGCTTGGTTGCGTTGGACGAGCAGTACTTC.

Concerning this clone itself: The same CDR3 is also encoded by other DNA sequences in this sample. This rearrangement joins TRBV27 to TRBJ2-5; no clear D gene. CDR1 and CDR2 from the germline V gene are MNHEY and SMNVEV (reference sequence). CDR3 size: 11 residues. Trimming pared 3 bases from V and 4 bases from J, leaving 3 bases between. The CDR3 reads CASSFRETQYF. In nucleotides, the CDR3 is TGTGCCAGCAGTTTCAGAGAGACCCAGTACTTC.

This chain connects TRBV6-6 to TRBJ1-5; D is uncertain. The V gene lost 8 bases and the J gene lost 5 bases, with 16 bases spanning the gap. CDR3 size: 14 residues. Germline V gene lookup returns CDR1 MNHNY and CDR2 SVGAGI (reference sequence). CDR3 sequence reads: CASSSMDGYQPQHF. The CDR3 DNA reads TGTGCCAGCTCATCAATGGACGGATATCAGCCCCAGCATTTT.

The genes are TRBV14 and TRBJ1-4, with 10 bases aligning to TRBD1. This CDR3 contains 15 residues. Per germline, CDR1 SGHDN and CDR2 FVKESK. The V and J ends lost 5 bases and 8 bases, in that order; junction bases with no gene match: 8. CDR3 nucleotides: TGTGCCAGCAGCTCAGACAGGGGGCCGTCCGAAAAACTGTTTTTT. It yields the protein CASSSDRGPSEKLFF.

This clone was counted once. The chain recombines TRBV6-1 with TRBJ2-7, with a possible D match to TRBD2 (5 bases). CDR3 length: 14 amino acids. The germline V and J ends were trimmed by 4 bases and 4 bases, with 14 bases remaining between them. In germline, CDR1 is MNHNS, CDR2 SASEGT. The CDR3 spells CASSGREGTYEQYF. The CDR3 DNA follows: TGTGCCAGCAGTGGCCGAGAGGGTACATACGAGCAGTACTTC.

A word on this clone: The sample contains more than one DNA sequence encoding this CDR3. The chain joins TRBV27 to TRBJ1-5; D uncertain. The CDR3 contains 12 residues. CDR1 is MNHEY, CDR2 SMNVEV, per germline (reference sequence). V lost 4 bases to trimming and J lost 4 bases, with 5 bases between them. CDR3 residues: CASSSQNQPQHF. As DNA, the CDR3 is TGTGCCAGCAGTTCCCAAAATCAGCCCCAGCATTTT.

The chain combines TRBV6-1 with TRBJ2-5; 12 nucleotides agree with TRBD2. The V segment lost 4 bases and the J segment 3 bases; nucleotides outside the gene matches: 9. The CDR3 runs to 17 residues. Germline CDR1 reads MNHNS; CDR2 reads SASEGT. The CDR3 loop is CASSASRTSGIEETQYF. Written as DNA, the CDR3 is TGTGCCAGCAGTGCCTCCAGGACTAGCGGGATCGAAGAGACCCAGTACTTC.

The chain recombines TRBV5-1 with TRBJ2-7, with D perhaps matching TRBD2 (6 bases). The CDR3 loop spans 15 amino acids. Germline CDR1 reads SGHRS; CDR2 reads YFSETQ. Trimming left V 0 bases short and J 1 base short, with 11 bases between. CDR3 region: CASSLDWRGSYEQYF. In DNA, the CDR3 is TGCGCCAGCAGCTTGGATTGGCGGGGATCCTACGAGCAGTACTTC. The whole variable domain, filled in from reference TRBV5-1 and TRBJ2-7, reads KAGVTQTPRYLIKTRGQQVTLSCSPISGHRSVSWYQQTPGQGLQFLFEYFSETQRNKGNFPGRFSGRQFSNSRSEMNVSTLELGDSALYLCASSLDWRGSYEQYFGPGTRLTVT.

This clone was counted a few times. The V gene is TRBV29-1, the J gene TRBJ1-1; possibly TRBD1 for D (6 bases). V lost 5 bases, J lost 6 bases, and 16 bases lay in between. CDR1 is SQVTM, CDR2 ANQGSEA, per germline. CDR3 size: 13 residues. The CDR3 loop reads CSVTTGSSAEAFF. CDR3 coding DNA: TGCAGCGTTACCACAGGGAGTAGTGCTGAAGCTTTCTTT.

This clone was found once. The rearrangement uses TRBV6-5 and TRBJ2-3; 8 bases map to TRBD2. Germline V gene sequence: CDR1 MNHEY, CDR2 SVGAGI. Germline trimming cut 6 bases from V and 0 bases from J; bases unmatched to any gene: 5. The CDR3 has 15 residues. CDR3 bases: TGTGCCAGCAGCGGGGGGGAGTTTAGCACAGATACGCAGTATTTT. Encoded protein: CASSGGEFSTDTQYF.

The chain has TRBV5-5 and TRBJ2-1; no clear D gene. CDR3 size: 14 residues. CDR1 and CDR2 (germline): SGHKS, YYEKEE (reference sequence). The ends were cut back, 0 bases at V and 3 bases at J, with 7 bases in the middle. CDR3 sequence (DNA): TGTGCCAGCAGCTTGGCCCGGGTCTACAATGAGCAGTTCTTC. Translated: CASSLARVYNEQFF.

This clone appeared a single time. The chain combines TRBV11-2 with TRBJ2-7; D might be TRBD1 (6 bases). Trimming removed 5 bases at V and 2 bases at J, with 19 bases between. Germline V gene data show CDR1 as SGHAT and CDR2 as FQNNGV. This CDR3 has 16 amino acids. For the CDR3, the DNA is TGTGCCAGCAGCCCCAGAGGGGGACGAGGGGCCTACGAGCAGTACTTC. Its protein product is CASSPRGGRGAYEQYF.

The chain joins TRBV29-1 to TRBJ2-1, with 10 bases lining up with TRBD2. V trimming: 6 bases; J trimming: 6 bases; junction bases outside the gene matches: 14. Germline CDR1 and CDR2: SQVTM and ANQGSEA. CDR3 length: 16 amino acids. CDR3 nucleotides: TGCAGCGTCGAGGAAACGGGACTAGCGTACATCAATGAGCAGTTCTTC. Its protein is CSVEETGLAYINEQFF.

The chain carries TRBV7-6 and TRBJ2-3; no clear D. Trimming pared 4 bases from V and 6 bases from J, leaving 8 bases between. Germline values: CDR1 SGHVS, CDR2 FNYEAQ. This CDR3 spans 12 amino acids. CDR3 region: CASSSIVDTQYF. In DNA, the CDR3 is TGTGCCAGCAGCTCAATAGTGGATACGCAGTATTTT.

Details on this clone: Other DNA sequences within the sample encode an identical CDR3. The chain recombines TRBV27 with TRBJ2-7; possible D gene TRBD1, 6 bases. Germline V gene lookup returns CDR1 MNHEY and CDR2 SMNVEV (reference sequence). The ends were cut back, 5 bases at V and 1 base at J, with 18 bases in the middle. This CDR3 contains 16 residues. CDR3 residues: CASSLSPGTSSYEQYF. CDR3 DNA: TGTGCCAGCAGTCTTTCCCCCGGGACATCTTCCTACGAGCAGTACTTC.

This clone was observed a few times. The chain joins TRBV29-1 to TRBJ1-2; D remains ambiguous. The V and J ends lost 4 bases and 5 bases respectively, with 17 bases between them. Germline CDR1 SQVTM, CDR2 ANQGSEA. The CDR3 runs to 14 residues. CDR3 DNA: TGCAGCGTTGGGCCCGATCGGCCACCTTATGGCTACACCTTC. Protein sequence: CSVGPDRPPYGYTF.

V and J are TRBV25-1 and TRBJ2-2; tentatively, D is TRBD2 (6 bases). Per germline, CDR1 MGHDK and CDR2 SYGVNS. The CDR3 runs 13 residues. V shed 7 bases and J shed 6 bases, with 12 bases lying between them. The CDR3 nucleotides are TGTGCCAGCAAGTTAACGGGGGCCGGGGAGCTGTTTTTT. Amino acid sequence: CASKLTGAGELFF.

The CDR3 DNA reads as TGTGCCAGCAGCTTAGCCGCGGGAGGGCCACGGAATGAGCAGTTCTTC. Protein sequence: CASSLAAGGPRNEQFF. The V and J genes are TRBV7-9 and TRBJ2-1, with TRBD2 matching over 9 bases. Germline loops: CDR1 SEHNR, CDR2 FQNEAQ (reference sequence). CDR3 size: 16 residues. Trimming cost V 0 bases and J 7 bases; bases outside gene matches: 7. Full variable domain (outside the CDR3, taken from reference TRBV7-9 and TRBJ2-1): DTGVSQNPRHKITKRGQNVTFRCDPISEHNRLYWYRQTLGQGPEFLTYFQNEAQLEKSRLLSDRFSAERPKGSFSTLEIQRTEQGDSAMYLCASSLAAGGPRNEQFFGPGTRLTVL.

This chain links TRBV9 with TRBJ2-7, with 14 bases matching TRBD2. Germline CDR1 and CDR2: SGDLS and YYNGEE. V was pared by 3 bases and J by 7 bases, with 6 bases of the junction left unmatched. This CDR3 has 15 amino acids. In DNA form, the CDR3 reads TGTGCCAGCAGCGCCGGGACTAGCGGGAGTGGTGAGCAGTACTTC. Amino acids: CASSAGTSGSGEQYF.

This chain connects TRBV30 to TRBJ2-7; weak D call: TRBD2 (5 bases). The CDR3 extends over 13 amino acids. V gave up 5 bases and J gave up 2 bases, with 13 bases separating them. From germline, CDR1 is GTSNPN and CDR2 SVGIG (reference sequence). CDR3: CAWDSGIPYEQYF. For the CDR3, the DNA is TGTGCCTGGGACTCCGGGATCCCCTACGAGCAGTACTTC.

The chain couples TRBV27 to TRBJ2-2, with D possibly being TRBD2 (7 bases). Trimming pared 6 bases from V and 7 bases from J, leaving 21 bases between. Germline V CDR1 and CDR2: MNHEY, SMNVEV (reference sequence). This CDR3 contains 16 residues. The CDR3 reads CASSARGAVQIGELFF. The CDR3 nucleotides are TGTGCCAGCAGCGCACGGGGGGCGGTTCAGATCGGGGAGCTGTTTTTT.

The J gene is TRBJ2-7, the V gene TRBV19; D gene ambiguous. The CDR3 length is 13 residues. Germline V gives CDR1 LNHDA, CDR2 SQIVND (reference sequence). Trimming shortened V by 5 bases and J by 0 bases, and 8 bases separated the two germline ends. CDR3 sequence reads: CASSLSSSYEQYF. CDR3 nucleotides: TGTGCCAGTAGTCTCTCGAGCTCCTACGAGCAGTACTTC.

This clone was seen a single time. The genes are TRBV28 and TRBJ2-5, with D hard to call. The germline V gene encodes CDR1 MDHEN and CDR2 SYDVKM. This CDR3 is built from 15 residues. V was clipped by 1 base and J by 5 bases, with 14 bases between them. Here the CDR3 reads CASSLLVRVGETQYF. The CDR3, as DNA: TGTGCCAGCAGTTTATTAGTCCGGGTTGGTGAGACCCAGTACTTC.

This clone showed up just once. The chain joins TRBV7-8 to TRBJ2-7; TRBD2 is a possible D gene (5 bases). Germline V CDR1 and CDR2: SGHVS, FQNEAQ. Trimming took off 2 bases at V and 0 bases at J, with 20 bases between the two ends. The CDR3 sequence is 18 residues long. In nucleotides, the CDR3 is TGTGCCAGCAGCTTAACCCCGCAACTAGATTATAGCTCCTACGAGCAGTACTTC. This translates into CASSLTPQLDYSSYEQYF.